A single sample gave rise to the 4 T cell receptor beta chains below, sequenced in a study of sequential checkpoint blockade in melanoma. Treatment noted: randomized to nivolumab then ipilimumab (arm A) or the reverse (arm B). Sequenced by immunoSEQ multiplex PCR; TCRdb stores in-frame clones only, minus some. Among some 3,000 clones listed, roughly a fifth were seen once. Here the sequenced sample was tumor tissue (inferred from file names), taken from a patient given nivolumab and ipilimumab in sequence. The source of these receptors is a human donor with melanoma.

Sample share makes this clone medium-sized (0.01 to 0.1%). This chain joins TRBV11-3 and TRBJ2-1; D not certain. Germline loops: CDR1 SGHNT, CDR2 YENEEA. The CDR3 has 15 residues. Trimming shortened V by 4 bases and J by 4 bases, and 14 bases separated the two germline ends. The CDR3 bases are TGTGCCAGCAGCTCCCCGGAAGGGATTTACAATGAGCAGTTCTTC. Protein sequence: CASSSPEGIYNEQFF.

This clone came up a few times. This chain connects TRBV30 to TRBJ2-3; no clear D gene. The CDR3 runs to 12 residues. Trimming removed 0 bases from V and 6 bases from J, with 7 bases in between. The germline CDR1 and CDR2 sequences are GTSNPN and SVGIG (reference sequence). The CDR3 reads CAWSVGRDTQYF. The DNA for the CDR3 is TGTGCCTGGAGTGTAGGCAGGGATACGCAGTATTTT.

This clone was observed a handful of times. The chain uses TRBV28 and TRBJ1-2; D possibly corresponds to TRBD1 (5 bases). Trimming pared 4 bases from V and 6 bases from J, leaving 15 bases between. The germline V gene has CDR1 MDHEN and CDR2 SYDVKM. This CDR3 region has 14 residues. The CDR3 DNA reads TGTGCCAGCAGTTCACCAGGGAATTGGAATGGCTACACCTTC. Its protein product is CASSSPGNWNGYTF.

The rearrangement links TRBV30 to TRBJ2-3; D may be TRBD2 (6 bases). In germline, CDR1 is GTSNPN, CDR2 SVGIG (reference sequence). This CDR3 has 16 amino acids. Trimming cost V 4 bases and J 0 bases, with 17 bases left between them. The CDR3 region has the DNA TGTGCCTGGAACAGACCGGGAGCTACTAGCACAGATACGCAGTATTTT. Its protein product is CAWNRPGATSTDTQYF.